The next 16 T cell receptor beta chains were all read from a single sample in a study of control samples from healthy donors and cancer patients. Generated by immunoSEQ multiplex PCR, the TCRdb table keeps only in-frame clones and is missing some. The sample lists 170,000 or so clones, more than 85% occurring once. Sequencing used blood. All receptors come from a woman aged 40-49 years in good health.

CDR3 nucleotides: TGTGCCAGCAGCCAAGATGGGGCAGCCTCGAACACCGGGGAGCTGTTTTTT. Amino acids: CASSQDGAASNTGELFF. The chain employs TRBV3-1 (or the pseudogene TRBV3-2) and TRBJ2-2; tentatively, D is TRBD1 (5 bases). This CDR3 region has 17 residues. V dropped 0 bases and J dropped 0 bases, with 11 bases sitting between them. Germline V gene sequence: CDR1 LGHDT, CDR2 YNNKEL (reference sequence).

The gene calls are TRBV3-1 (or the pseudogene TRBV3-2) and TRBJ2-7, with 7 bases lining up with TRBD1. Trimming at V came to 4 bases and at J to 4 bases, leaving 7 bases not matched to a gene. The CDR3 length is 14 residues. The V gene's germline CDR1 is LGHDT and CDR2 YNNKEL (reference sequence). CDR3 residues: CASSRGQVMYEQYF. CDR3 in DNA: TGTGCCAGCAGCCGCGGACAGGTAATGTACGAGCAGTACTTC.

The V gene is TRBV6-5, the J gene TRBJ1-1; 10 bases match TRBD1. The CDR3 extends over 14 amino acids. Losses at the gene ends were 2 bases for V and 7 bases for J; bases not matched to a gene: 4. Germline V CDR1 and CDR2: MNHEY, SVGAGI. The CDR3 here is CASSYRWTGGEAFF. The CDR3 DNA reads TGTGCCAGCAGTTACCGTTGGACAGGGGGTGAAGCTTTCTTT.

This chain links TRBV20-1 with TRBJ2-7; TRBD1 agrees at 7 bases. CDR1 DFQATT and CDR2 SNEGSKA come from the germline V gene (reference sequence). V lost 3 bases and J lost 2; bases outside the gene matches: 7. This CDR3 has 14 amino acids. The CDR3 reads CSASSGQGAYEQYF. CDR3 bases: TGCAGTGCTAGTTCGGGGCAGGGGGCCTACGAGCAGTACTTC.

V gene TRBV6-6 combines with J gene TRBJ2-7; possible D gene TRBD2, 5 bases. Trimming took off 7 bases at V and 5 bases at J, with 15 bases between the two ends. The CDR3 loop spans 13 amino acids. CDR1 MNHNY and CDR2 SVGAGI come from the germline V gene (reference sequence). For the CDR3, the DNA is TGTGCCAGCAAGATCCCGACTAAAAACGAGCAGTACTTC. It yields the protein CASKIPTKNEQYF.

This clone was counted once. This chain uses TRBV5-6 with TRBJ2-3, with a tentative D call TRBD2 (5 bases). V lost 4 bases and J lost 6, with 12 bases in between. Germline V gene sequence: CDR1 SGHDT, CDR2 YYEEEE. The CDR3 has 13 residues. In DNA, the CDR3 is TGTGCCAGCAGCCCGAGGCGAGGGGATACGCAGTATTTT. Its protein is CASSPRRGDTQYF.

The gene calls are TRBV14 and TRBJ1-1, with D tentatively TRBD1 (6 bases). Germline V gene sequence: CDR1 SGHDN, CDR2 FVKESK. The V gene lost 0 bases and the J gene lost 3 bases, with 20 bases spanning the gap. This CDR3 spans 18 amino acids. The CDR3 spells CASSQEGTWGAQDTEAFF. As DNA, the CDR3 is TGTGCCAGCAGCCAAGAGGGTACGTGGGGGGCGCAGGACACTGAAGCTTTCTTT. Full variable domain (missing parts from reference TRBV14 and TRBJ1-1): EAGVTQFPSHSVIEKGQTVTLRCDPISGHDNLYWYRRVMGKEIKFLLHFVKESKQDESGMPNNRFLAERTGGTYSTLKVQPAELEDSGVYFCASSQEGTWGAQDTEAFFGQGTRLTVV.

The chain carries TRBV28 and TRBJ2-7; D is undetermined. This CDR3 is 13 amino acids long. Germline V CDR1 and CDR2: MDHEN, SYDVKM. Trimming stripped 3 bases from V and 2 bases from J, with 8 bases between. CDR3 sequence: CASSLTAAYEQYF. The CDR3 nucleotides are TGTGCCAGCAGTTTGACTGCCGCCTACGAGCAGTACTTC. Supplemented by reference TRBV28 and TRBJ2-7, the full variable domain reads DVKVTQSSRYLVKRTGEKVFLECVQDMDHENMFWYRQDPGLGLRLIYFSYDVKMKEKGDIPEGYSVSREKKERFSLILESASTNQTSMYLCASSLTAAYEQYFGPGTRLTVT.

V usage is TRBV6-5 and J usage is TRBJ1-1; D uncertain. The CDR3 sequence is 15 residues long. Germline CDR1 and CDR2: MNHEY and SVGAGI. V lost 0 bases and J 1 base, leaving 9 bases between the germline ends. This CDR3 is CASSYSSRPNTEAFF. The CDR3 DNA sequence: TGTGCCAGCAGTTACTCGAGCAGACCGAACACTGAAGCTTTCTTT.

The rearrangement joins TRBV15 to TRBJ2-3; 7 positions match TRBD1. CDR1 and CDR2 from the germline V gene are LNHNV and YYDKDF (reference sequence). CDR3 length: 15 amino acids. J was trimmed by 1 base and V by 1 base; bases with no gene match: 2. The CDR3 sequence: CATSRAGQGTDTQYF. The CDR3, as DNA: TGTGCCACCAGCAGAGCCGGACAGGGCACAGATACGCAGTATTTT.

This rearrangement joins TRBV5-6 to TRBJ1-6, with D possibly TRBD1 on 5 matching bases. Trimming removed 0 bases at V and 5 bases at J, with 18 bases between. Germline V gene data show CDR1 as SGHDT and CDR2 as YYEEEE. This CDR3 spans 18 amino acids. CDR3 sequence: CASSLARPGWGNNSPLHF. In nucleotides, the CDR3 is TGTGCCAGCAGCTTGGCCCGGCCCGGGTGGGGGAATAATTCACCCCTCCACTTT.

The chain carries TRBV3-1 (or the pseudogene TRBV3-2) and TRBJ2-1; tentative D call: TRBD1 (6 bases). Trimming cost V 1 base and J 1 base, with 14 bases left between them. In germline, CDR1 is LGHDT, CDR2 YNNKEL (reference sequence). This CDR3 is 17 amino acids long. The CDR3 spells CASSQGNRAISYNEQFF. The CDR3 region has the DNA TGTGCCAGCAGCCAAGGAAACAGGGCCATTTCCTACAATGAGCAGTTCTTC.

The V and J genes are TRBV29-1 and TRBJ1-1; TRBD1 is a possible D gene (5 bases). CDR1 SQVTM and CDR2 ANQGSEA come from the germline V gene. The CDR3 covers 15 residues. The ends were cut back, 4 bases at V and 4 bases at J, with 19 bases in the middle. The CDR3 DNA reads as TGCAGCGTTGGGTGGGAGTTGGAGGGGCCCACTGAAGCTTTCTTT. It codes for CSVGWELEGPTEAFF.

This sequence joins TRBV3-1 (or the pseudogene TRBV3-2) and TRBJ1-2; TRBD1 is a possible D gene (5 bases). The CDR3 length is 13 residues. From germline, CDR1 is LGHDT and CDR2 YNNKEL (reference sequence). V gave up 5 bases and J gave up 2 bases, with 9 bases separating them. The CDR3 nucleotides are TGTGCCAGCAGCTTGGGGGGAAACTATGGCTACACCTTC. This codes for CASSLGGNYGYTF.

V gene TRBV11-2 combines with J gene TRBJ2-1; a possible D gene is TRBD2 (5 bases). Germline lookup yields CDR1 SGHAT and CDR2 FQNNGV. This CDR3 has 15 amino acids. The germline V and J ends were trimmed by 1 base and 3 bases, with 10 bases remaining between them. The CDR3 nucleotides are TGTGCCAGCAGCTTAGGGCGGGCGCTCTACAATGAGCAGTTCTTC. Encoded protein: CASSLGRALYNEQFF.

J is TRBJ2-2 and V is TRBV2, with 7 bases identical to TRBD1. The V gene's germline CDR1 is SNHLY and CDR2 FYNNEI. V was pared by 5 bases and J by 5 bases, with 2 bases of the junction left unmatched. The CDR3 consists of 13 residues. The CDR3 coding sequence is TGTGCCAGCAGTAAACAGGGGACCGGGGAGCTGTTTTTT. Its translation is CASSKQGTGELFF.